The present T cell receptor beta chain was sequenced within a study of monozygotic twins with inflammatory bowel disease (dated by TCRdb to between 2018 and 2021). Turning to the overall study: The complete study included 30 or so monozygotic twin pairs: 19 IBD-discordant Danish pairs and nine German pairs, of which four were IBD-concordant and five were IBD-discordant. Each individual had, on average, about 151 000 unique TCRalpha sequences and 181 000 unique TCRbeta sequences available for analysis. The search for disease-associated traits relied mainly on comparing, within discordant pairs, IBD patients with their genetically identical healthy co-twins. Results the study describes overall, beyond this receptor: Distinction between different T cell subtypes could not be achieved in the analysis. Compared with healthy twins, IBD patients shared fewer clonotypes with other individuals, and the difference was most pronounced in patients with signs of disease activity. No difference in repertoire similarity was observed between concordant and discordant twins, possibly owing to limited statistical power. A decrease in TCRbeta repertoire diversity, as measured by inverse Simpson index, was observed in IBD patients compared with their healthy co-twins. Differing immunosuppressive treatments among patients may have added background noise and inter-individual variability to the repertoires. No single strong signal or clonotype linked to IBD turned up in the results, so the idea that one exists was not supported.

The cysteine opens and the phenylalanine closes a CDR3 of 16 amino acids. No DNA is given. The CDR1 and CDR2 encoded by the germline V gene are SGHTA and FQGNSA. From each donor, an approximately 2.3 ml peripheral blood sample was collected into PAXgene tubes and kept at -80 degrees C. Total RNA was isolated from whole blood with the PAXgene blood miRNA kit on an automated QIAcube, without T cell sorting. Peripheral blood from monozygotic twin pairs who were concordant or discordant for inflammatory bowel disease underwent deep TCRalpha and TCRbeta repertoire profiling using unique molecular barcoding. Smoking habits were recorded for all twin pairs, and each individual was classified as a current, former or never smoker. The library came from 5' RACE. The input for every TCR library was roughly 3.5 ug of total RNA. cDNA was synthesized with SMARTScribe reverse transcriptase in eight separate reactions per sample. During cDNA synthesis, template switching introduced unique molecular identifiers that contained a 6-nucleotide sample barcode. Two nested PCRs of roughly 16 and 10 cycles amplified the TCRalpha and TCRbeta cDNA, and bead purification followed each PCR. Before amplification, the cDNA was both treated with uracil DNA-glycosylase and purified with the QIAquick PCR purification kit. The second PCR added Illumina TruSeq-compatible adapters along with sample-specific barcodes. Library quality and concentration were assessed using TapeStation and Qubit, and about 4.7 ng of each library was pooled. Sequencing of pooled libraries was carried out on an Illumina HiSeq2500 single-index Rapid Run using 2 x 100 bp reads and custom sequencing primers. The study's own analysis went as follows. MiGEC version 1.2.6 was used for UMI-based consensus assembly to correct PCR and sequencing errors. MiXCR version 2.1.1 was used for V(D)J alignment, clonotype assembly and CDR3 extraction. Normalisation of gene usage, clonotype sharing and MAIT/NKT TCR abundance was achieved by analysing the top 1000, 10 000 and 20 000 clonotypes per sample. After downsampling to 27 000 UMIs, diversity was calculated as the inverse Simpson index using the vegan R package. Paired Mann-Whitney U tests on discordant twin pairs were used, with Benjamini-Hochberg multiple-testing correction. Following reprocessing of the reads by TCRdb, the data hold one row per CDR3 protein sequence and no DNA is available. Clone size and V and J calls follow TCRdb, not the original study. This sample's clone table shows 330,000 or so distinct CDR3 sequences. Roughly 2% of the sample lies in the top ten.

Turning to this clonotype: Its antigen target is currently unknown.

The TCR originated in a human donor with ulcerative colitis or Crohn's disease, or a healthy co-twin of an affected twin (not recorded which). The rearrangement joined TRBV7-2 to TRBJ1-5; there is no DNA to check the TCRdb D call of TRBD1. The specimen sequenced was blood. The CDR3 region: CASSAGRGDSNQPQHF.